A selection of T cell receptor beta chains follows, all from one sample in a study of response to subunit inactivated influenza vaccine. TCRdb redid the calling of the RT-PCR reads with MiXCR, one entry per CDR3 protein. The data show roughly 170,000 distinct CDR3 sequences, approximately 9.2% seen once. Source: non-naive T cells sorted from PBMCs, taken on the day of vaccination. These receptors were obtained from a man aged 45-60 years who received an inactivated influenza vaccine. CDR3s include the opening cysteine and the closing phenylalanine or tryptophan. A D gene is named only where the DNA matches it firmly. Clone size is not always given. Where it is, it says once, few, many or a class for expanded clones.

v_gene: TRBV19
j_gene: TRBJ2-7
abundance: few
d_gene: TRBD1
CDR3aa: CASSAPGQGAIYEQYF
CDR3nt: TGTGCCAGTAGTGCTCCCGGACAGGGGGCGATCTACGAGCAGTACTTC

v_gene: TRBV29-1
j_gene: TRBJ2-7
abundance: few
d_gene: .
CDR3aa: CSVGLDGTYEQYF
CDR3nt: TGCAGCGTTGGATTGGACGGTACCTACGAGCAGTACTTC

v_gene: TRBV16
j_gene: TRBJ1-5
abundance: many
d_gene: .
CDR3aa: CASSQSRGSQPQHF
CDR3nt: TGTGCCAGCAGCCAATCAAGGGGAAGTCAGCCCCAGCATTTT

v_gene: TRBV11-2
j_gene: TRBJ2-1
abundance: few
d_gene: TRBD2
CDR3aa: CASSQGLNNEQFF
CDR3nt: TGTGCCAGCAGCCAGGGACTAAACAATGAGCAGTTCTTC

v_gene: TRBV7-9
j_gene: TRBJ2-1
abundance: few
d_gene: .
CDR3aa: CASNSRSLSHEQFF
CDR3nt: TGTGCCAGCAACTCACGAAGCTTATCACATGAGCAGTTCTTC

v_gene: TRBV5-1
j_gene: TRBJ2-4
abundance: .
d_gene: .
CDR3aa: CASSEPIQAKNIQYF
CDR3nt: TGCGCCAGCAGTGAACCTATTCAAGCCAAAAACATTCAGTACTTC

v_gene: TRBV4-3
j_gene: TRBJ2-1
abundance: .
d_gene: TRBD2
CDR3aa: CASSQEIGRGGPYNEQFF
CDR3nt: TGCGCCAGCAGCCAAGAAATAGGCCGCGGGGGGCCCTACAATGAGCAGTTCTTC

v_gene: TRBV27
j_gene: TRBJ2-1
abundance: few
d_gene: TRBD2
CDR3aa: CASSTSGRLIEQFF
CDR3nt: TGTGCCAGCTCGACTAGCGGGAGGCTGATAGAGCAGTTCTTC

v_gene: TRBV10-3
j_gene: TRBJ2-7
abundance: .
d_gene: TRBD2
CDR3aa: CAISSGAPTEQYF
CDR3nt: TGTGCCATCAGTAGCGGGGCCCCTACGGAGCAGTACTTC

v_gene: TRBV7-9
j_gene: TRBJ2-5
abundance: many
d_gene: .
CDR3aa: CASSFTWQETQYF
CDR3nt: TGTGCCAGCAGCTTCACCTGGCAAGAGACCCAGTACTTC

v_gene: TRBV28
j_gene: TRBJ2-3
abundance: .
d_gene: .
CDR3aa: CASSPQGVTATDTQYF
CDR3nt: TGTGCCAGCAGCCCCCAAGGAGTTACGGCCACAGATACGCAGTATTTT

v_gene: TRBV5-1
j_gene: TRBJ1-4
abundance: many
d_gene: TRBD1
CDR3aa: CASSPSSGTGVEKLFF
CDR3nt: TGCGCCAGCAGCCCTTCTTCCGGGACAGGGGTTGAAAAACTGTTTTTT

v_gene: TRBV6-5
j_gene: TRBJ1-5
abundance: many
d_gene: TRBD1
CDR3aa: CASRYRGDNQPQHF
CDR3nt: TGTGCCAGCAGATACAGGGGTGACAATCAGCCCCAGCATTTT

v_gene: TRBV18
j_gene: TRBJ1-1
abundance: few
d_gene: .
CDR3aa: CASSPSGANTEAFF
CDR3nt: TGTGCCAGCTCACCTTCCGGGGCGAACACTGAAGCTTTCTTT

v_gene: TRBV7-3
j_gene: TRBJ2-1
abundance: many
d_gene: TRBD1
CDR3aa: CASSPGGLKNEQFF
CDR3nt: TGTGCCAGCAGCCCAGGGGGTCTGAAAAATGAGCAGTTCTTC

v_gene: TRBV29-1
j_gene: TRBJ2-1
abundance: .
d_gene: TRBD1
CDR3aa: CSVDRPGGSYNEQFF
CDR3nt: TGCAGCGTTGACCGCCCAGGGGGCTCCTACAATGAGCAGTTCTTC

v_gene: TRBV18
j_gene: TRBJ1-1
abundance: once
d_gene: .
CDR3aa: CASSGGVNTEAFF
CDR3nt: TGTGCCAGCTCCGGGGGGGTGAACACTGAAGCTTTCTTT

v_gene: TRBV13
j_gene: TRBJ2-4
abundance: .
d_gene: TRBD1
CDR3aa: CASSDRGSGNIQYF
CDR3nt: TGTGCCAGCAGCGACAGGGGGTCGGGGAACATTCAGTACTTC

v_gene: TRBV7-2
j_gene: TRBJ1-1
abundance: few
d_gene: TRBD1
CDR3aa: CASSSHPGTGSEAFF
CDR3nt: TGTGCCAGCAGCTCCCACCCCGGGACAGGATCAGAAGCTTTCTTT

v_gene: TRBV11-1
j_gene: TRBJ2-7
abundance: few
d_gene: TRBD1
CDR3aa: CASSLTGKYEQYF
CDR3nt: TGTGCCAGCAGCCTGACAGGGAAGTACGAGCAGTACTTC

v_gene: TRBV28
j_gene: TRBJ1-3
abundance: .
d_gene: .
CDR3aa: CASSFGGVGNTIYF
CDR3nt: TGTGCCAGCAGTTTCGGCGGGGTTGGAAACACCATATATTTT

v_gene: TRBV20-1
j_gene: TRBJ1-2
abundance: few
d_gene: .
CDR3aa: CSARDSRRAWDKDGYTF
CDR3nt: TGCAGTGCTAGAGATAGCCGACGCGCCTGGGACAAAGATGGCTACACCTTC

v_gene: TRBV6-5
j_gene: TRBJ2-1
abundance: few
d_gene: .
CDR3aa: CASTGFNEQFF
CDR3nt: TGTGCCAGCACAGGGTTCAATGAGCAGTTCTTC

v_gene: TRBV12-3/TRBV12-4
j_gene: TRBJ2-2
abundance: few
d_gene: .
CDR3aa: CASGRVTTGELFF
CDR3nt: TGTGCCAGCGGCCGTGTGACAACCGGGGAGCTGTTTTTT

v_gene: TRBV27
j_gene: TRBJ2-7
abundance: .
d_gene: .
CDR3aa: CASSAGWTTYEQYF
CDR3nt: TGTGCCAGCAGTGCCGGTTGGACGACTTACGAGCAGTACTTC

v_gene: TRBV12-5
j_gene: TRBJ1-1
abundance: few
d_gene: TRBD1
CDR3aa: CASGLAGGTEAFF
CDR3nt: TGTGCTAGTGGTTTGGCAGGGGGCACTGAAGCTTTCTTT

v_gene: TRBV10-3
j_gene: TRBJ2-1
abundance: .
d_gene: .
CDR3aa: CAISKTVFINEQFF
CDR3nt: TGTGCCATCAGCAAGACAGTGTTCATCAATGAGCAGTTCTTC

v_gene: TRBV28
j_gene: TRBJ2-7
abundance: .
d_gene: TRBD2
CDR3aa: CASSTPRGSGRSTYEQYF
CDR3nt: TGTGCCAGCAGTACCCCCCGAGGTAGCGGGAGGTCGACCTACGAGCAGTACTTC

v_gene: TRBV20-1
j_gene: TRBJ2-6
abundance: few
d_gene: TRBD2
CDR3aa: CSARGAPRTSGVMTSGANVLTF
CDR3nt: TGCAGTGCTAGAGGGGCTCCCAGGACTAGCGGGGTGATGACCTCTGGGGCCAACGTCCTGACTTTC

v_gene: TRBV20-1
j_gene: TRBJ1-2
abundance: few
d_gene: TRBD1
CDR3aa: CSAQIRGQGMWGYTF
CDR3nt: TGCAGTGCCCAAATACGGGGACAGGGGATGTGGGGCTACACCTTC

v_gene: TRBV11-2
j_gene: TRBJ2-2
abundance: many
d_gene: TRBD1
CDR3aa: CASSWDRVTAGELFF
CDR3nt: TGTGCCAGCAGCTGGGACAGGGTGACGGCCGGGGAGCTGTTTTTT

v_gene: TRBV18
j_gene: TRBJ2-1
abundance: few
d_gene: .
CDR3aa: CASSPWRYNEQFF
CDR3nt: TGTGCCAGCTCACCTTGGCGGTACAATGAGCAGTTCTTC

v_gene: TRBV5-8
j_gene: TRBJ1-4
abundance: .
d_gene: .
CDR3aa: CASSAPEPTNEKLFF
CDR3nt: TGTGCCAGCAGCGCACCTGAGCCAACTAATGAAAAACTGTTTTTT

v_gene: TRBV28
j_gene: TRBJ2-3
abundance: few
d_gene: TRBD2
CDR3aa: CASSFLGLAGDTSTDTQYF
CDR3nt: TGTGCCAGCAGTTTTCTGGGTCTAGCGGGGGATACTAGCACAGATACGCAGTATTTT

v_gene: TRBV7-3
j_gene: TRBJ2-7
abundance: .
d_gene: TRBD1
CDR3aa: CASSSQGAGEQYF
CDR3nt: TGTGCCAGCAGCTCACAGGGGGCGGGCGAGCAGTACTTC

v_gene: TRBV6-1
j_gene: TRBJ1-5
abundance: few
d_gene: .
CDR3aa: CASSESGANNQPQHF
CDR3nt: TGTGCCAGCAGTGAATCGGGGGCCAACAATCAGCCCCAGCATTTT